This paragraph covers one T cell receptor beta chain sequence. The germline CDR1 and CDR2 sequences are SNHLY and FYNNEI. Trimming removed 7 bases at V and 6 bases at J, with 16 bases between. The CDR3 totals 13 residues. TCR beta libraries were built with iRepertoire HTBI primers and Arm-PCR of CDR3 regions. One entry per CDR3 protein, called by TCRdb with MiXCR from the multiplex PCR reads. The repertoire includes about 340,000 distinct CDR3 sequences, about 20% of them detected once, and 29% sits in the top ten. Described time point: persistent/refractory GD, antithyroid drugs over 5 years with positive TRAb. Generation of the TCR library employed RNA extracted from PBMCs. This sample stems from a study of regulatory T cells in long-lasting Graves disease.

The sequence was collected from a female donor with Graves disease. This rearrangement joins TRBV2 to TRBJ2-7; maybe TRBD1 (6 bases). The sequences come from peripheral blood mononuclear cells (PBMCs), collected when the disease was refractory, from a patient treated with antithyroid drugs. The CDR3 DNA reads TGTGCCAGCAAGTCAGGGGCCCTTTTCGAGCAGTACTTC. Its protein product is CASKSGALFEQYF.